This TCR beta chain was recorded in a study of long-term antiretroviral therapy in people with HIV. About the study: The oldest specimens predate the 2015 immediate-ART recommendation by about a decade. Study findings and constraints: Clonal expansions arising prior to ART prevailed in the repertoire at every time point.

This was the immunoSEQ v3.0 assay at survey level. Repertoires were generated with immunoSEQ multiplex PCR, while TCRdb's copy carries only in-frame clones and drops some. Among around 30,000 clones listed, approximately 96% were seen once. Per donor, a minimum of one pre-ART and a minimum of two post-ART PBMC samples were available. CDR3 length: 12 residues. Germline V gene lookup returns CDR1 ENHRY and CDR2 SYGVKD. This clone was seen just once. The antigen is unknown. The chain is built from TRBV10-3 and TRBJ2-5; possibly TRBD1 for D (6 bases). The tail of the sequence fits TRBJ2-7 better, so the J call may be wrong. The receptor was derived from a man aged 25-40 years with HIV. Here the sequenced sample was unsorted PBMCs, taken 6.6 years after starting antiretroviral therapy. The DNA of the CDR3 is TGTGCCAGCCAGGGGCCCGCCTACGAGCAGTACTTC. The encoded protein is CASQGPAYEQYF.